This T cell receptor beta chain derives from a study of shared clonotypes between healthy human individuals. Study-wide results and caveats: Limited genetic and exposure-history diversity came from having few donors. The sole specimen, blood, was sampled, and tissue repertoires likely differ.

Produced via immunoSEQ multiplex PCR; TCRdb's table is partial and in-frame only. In the table there are under 1 million clones, around 96% of which are singletons. As defined, naive CD8 cells were CD45RO-negative and positively selected for CCR7, with terminally differentiated effector memory CD45RA+ cells excluded. Worth noting for this clone: Its antigen remains unknown.

The trim removed 4 bases at V and 5 bases at J, leaving 14 bases unmatched. CDR1 and CDR2 from the germline V gene are MNHEY and SMNVEV (reference sequence). The CDR3 consists of 16 residues. The TCR sequence derives from a man under 40 in good health. Source material: naive CD8+ T cells sorted from blood. The chain is built from TRBV27 and TRBJ2-7; TRBD2 matches at 7 bases. CDR3 sequence reads: CASSWGLADRPHEQYF. The CDR3 region has the DNA TGTGCCAGCAGTTGGGGTCTAGCGGATAGACCCCACGAGCAGTACTTC.